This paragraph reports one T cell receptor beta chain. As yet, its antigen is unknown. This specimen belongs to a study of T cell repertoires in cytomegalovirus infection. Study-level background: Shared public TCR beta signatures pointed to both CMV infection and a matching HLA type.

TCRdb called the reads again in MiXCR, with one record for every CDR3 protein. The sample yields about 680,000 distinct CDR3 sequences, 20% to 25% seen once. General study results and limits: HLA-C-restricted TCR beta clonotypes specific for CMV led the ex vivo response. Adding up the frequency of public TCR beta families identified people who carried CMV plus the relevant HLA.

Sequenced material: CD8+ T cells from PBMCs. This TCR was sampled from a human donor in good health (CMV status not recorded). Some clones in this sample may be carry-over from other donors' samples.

In DNA, the CDR3 is TGTGCCAGCAGTTCCGTAGAGTTGGACACTGAAGCTTTCTTT. Translation: CASSSVELDTEAFF. The gene calls are TRBV28 and TRBJ1-1; no clear D gene. Germline V gene data show CDR1 as MDHEN and CDR2 as SYDVKM. The CDR3 contains 14 residues. With 4 bases removed from V and 3 bases from J, the gap between germline ends came to 12 bases. Complete variable domain (other parts from reference TRBV28 and TRBJ1-1): DVKVTQSSRYLVKRTGEKVFLECVQDMDHENMFWYRQDPGLGLRLIYFSYDVKMKEKGDIPEGYSVSREKKERFSLILESASTNQTSMYLCASSSVELDTEAFFGQGTRLTVV.